These 21 T cell receptor beta chains came from one sample sequenced in a study of T cells in tuberculosis. Clones were sequenced by immunoSEQ multiplex PCR, and TCRdb holds only the in-frame ones, with some missing. The sample holds 30,000 to 35,000 clones, over 85% seen once. As for time point: new active TB diagnosis, blood taken before or within 7 days of starting treatment. Sequenced material: PBMCs, taken at tuberculosis diagnosis. The receptors here all came from an adult with tuberculosis.

The V and J genes are TRBV5-4 and TRBJ2-7, with D perhaps TRBD2 (5 bases). The CDR3 totals 13 residues. Trimming removed 4 bases at V and 0 bases at J, with 8 bases between. The germline CDR1 and CDR2 sequences are SGHNT and YYREEE (reference sequence). In DNA form, the CDR3 reads TGTGCCAGCAGCCCGGACTCCTCCTACGAGCAGTACTTC. Encoded protein: CASSPDSSYEQYF.

This chain connects TRBV7-2 to TRBJ1-5; D might be TRBD1 (6 bases). V lost 2 bases and J 5 bases, leaving 13 bases between the germline ends. CDR3 length equals 15 residues. The germline CDR1 and CDR2 sequences are SGHTA and FQGNSA. This CDR3 is CASSLSLGADQPQHF. As DNA, the CDR3 is TGTGCCAGCAGCTTAAGTTTGGGGGCTGATCAGCCCCAGCATTTT. The full variable domain, rest sourced from reference TRBV7-2 and TRBJ1-5, is GAGVSQSPSNKVTEKGKDVELRCDPISGHTALYWYRQSLGQGLEFLIYFQGNSAPDKSGLPSDRFSAERTGGSVSTLTIQRTQQEDSAVYLCASSLSLGADQPQHFGDGTRLSIL.

This chain connects TRBV18 to TRBJ2-3, with TRBD1 as a possible D gene (6 bases). CDR3 length: 15 amino acids. V shed 2 bases and J shed 4 bases, with 13 bases lying between them. The germline CDR1 and CDR2 sequences are KGHSH and LQKENI. The CDR3 protein is CASSPSLGASDTQYF. CDR3 DNA sequence: TGTGCCAGCTCACCATCTCTGGGGGCCTCAGATACGCAGTATTTT.

Written as DNA, the CDR3 is TGTGCCAGCAGTGATAAAGGAACAGGGCCCAATGGCTACACCTTC. Translation: CASSDKGTGPNGYTF. The V gene is TRBV6-1, the J gene TRBJ1-2, with a tentative D call TRBD1 (6 bases). V lost 3 bases and J lost 6, with 17 bases in between. This CDR3 has 15 amino acids. The V gene's germline CDR1 is MNHNS and CDR2 SASEGT.

This sequence joins TRBV2 and TRBJ2-5, with D perhaps TRBD1 (7 bases). The germline V and J ends were trimmed by 4 bases and 0 bases, with 12 bases remaining between them. The germline V gene encodes CDR1 SNHLY and CDR2 FYNNEI. The CDR3 contains 15 residues. The CDR3 sequence: CASSGGTAYQETQYF. As DNA, the CDR3 is TGTGCCAGCAGTGGCGGGACAGCTTACCAAGAGACCCAGTACTTC.

The V call is TRBV11-2, the J call TRBJ1-4; TRBD1 matches at 10 bases. The V gene's germline CDR1 is SGHAT and CDR2 FQNNGV. The ends lost 5 bases at V and 6 bases at J; junction bases unmatched: 3. The CDR3 runs to 14 residues. The CDR3 loop reads CASSRGQGDEKLFF. Written as DNA, the CDR3 is TGTGCCAGCAGCCGCGGACAGGGGGATGAAAAACTGTTTTTT.

The chain links TRBV7-9 to TRBJ2-5; TRBD1 aligns across 9 bases. This CDR3 is built from 14 residues. CDR1 SEHNR and CDR2 FQNEAQ come from the germline V gene (reference sequence). With V trimmed by 5 bases and J by 5 bases, 6 bases remained unmatched. Here the CDR3 reads CASSPGQGRETQYF. The DNA for the CDR3 is TGTGCCAGCAGCCCAGGACAGGGGAGGGAGACCCAGTACTTC.

The J gene is TRBJ1-2, the V gene TRBV28; TRBD1 matches 9 bases. Looked up from germline, CDR1 is MDHEN and CDR2 is SYDVKM. The CDR3 loop spans 14 amino acids. Unmatched junction bases numbered 5, after V lost 6 bases and J lost 3 bases. CDR3 amino acids: CASSTTGGDYGYTF. DNA for the CDR3: TGTGCCAGCAGCACCACAGGGGGCGACTATGGCTACACCTTC.

V and J are TRBV6-6 and TRBJ1-1, with 10 bases matching TRBD1. The CDR3 runs 15 residues. The germline gives CDR1 MNHNY, CDR2 SVGAGI (reference sequence). After removal of 7 bases from V and 3 bases from J, the junction contained 8 bases not matched to a gene. DNA for the CDR3: TGTGCCAGCATGCCAAGACAGGGGGCCTACACTGAAGCTTTCTTT. Translation gives CASMPRQGAYTEAFF.

This chain connects TRBV6-6 to TRBJ2-3, with D hard to call. Germline V gene sequence: CDR1 MNHNY, CDR2 SVGAGI (reference sequence). Trimming stripped 6 bases from V and 6 bases from J, with 10 bases between. This CDR3 contains 12 residues. CDR3 nucleotide sequence: TGTGCCAGCAGCCTAGTCTCTGATACGCAGTATTTT. Its protein is CASSLVSDTQYF.

This chain links TRBV27 with TRBJ2-1; 8 bases map to TRBD2. The CDR3 extends over 12 amino acids. The J segment lost 2 bases and the V segment lost 10 bases, leaving 1 base of the junction unmatched. Germline V CDR1 and CDR2: MNHEY, SMNVEV (reference sequence). The CDR3 DNA reads as TGTGCCACGGGGGGGCCCTACAATGAGCAGTTCTTC. Protein sequence: CATGGPYNEQFF.

The rearrangement uses TRBV5-1 and TRBJ1-2; 7 bases map to TRBD1. V shed 1 base, J shed 0 bases, and the junction held 6 bases outside the gene matches. Germline values: CDR1 SGHRS, CDR2 YFSETQ. The CDR3 runs 16 residues. The CDR3 sequence is CASSLTGTVPNYGYTF. DNA for the CDR3: TGCGCCAGCAGCTTGACAGGGACAGTCCCTAACTATGGCTACACCTTC.

This clone was found a few times. The chain uses TRBV28 and TRBJ2-5, with TRBD2 matching over 12 bases. Germline V gene sequence: CDR1 MDHEN, CDR2 SYDVKM. J was trimmed by 2 bases and V by 4 bases; bases with no gene match: 20. The CDR3 spans 21 residues. The CDR3 spells CASSSPDRLAGVSPSQETQYF. The CDR3 bases are TGTGCCAGCAGTTCCCCCGACAGACTAGCGGGAGTGTCTCCATCTCAAGAGACCCAGTACTTC.

The V call is TRBV11-2, the J call TRBJ2-7; the D gene is possibly TRBD1 (5 bases). V was clipped by 7 bases and J by 6 bases, with 16 bases between them. The CDR3 is 13 amino acids. The germline V gene has CDR1 SGHAT and CDR2 FQNNGV. The CDR3 DNA reads as TGTGCCAGCACCCCGACCCCTCAGGGCGAGCAGTACTTC. Protein product: CASTPTPQGEQYF.

This clone was observed once. V usage is TRBV12-5 and J usage is TRBJ1-1; 7 bases fit TRBD1. Per the germline V gene, CDR1 is LGHNT and CDR2 is FRNRAP. The trim removed 6 bases at V and 5 bases at J, leaving 9 bases unmatched. This CDR3 region has 14 residues. CDR3 sequence reads: CASGGDRAGTEAFF. In DNA, the CDR3 is TGTGCTAGTGGCGGAGACAGGGCAGGAACTGAAGCTTTCTTT.

The chain has TRBV7-9 and TRBJ1-2, with a tentative D call TRBD1 (5 bases). This CDR3 is 13 amino acids long. Germline V lookup: CDR1 SEHNR, CDR2 FQNEAQ (reference sequence). V was pared by 6 bases and J by 4 bases, with 12 bases between. This CDR3 is CASSLGTGYGYTF. The CDR3 region has the DNA TGTGCCAGCAGTCTCGGGACTGGCTATGGCTACACCTTC.

This chain connects TRBV5-1 to TRBJ1-5, with D possibly matching TRBD1 (6 bases). This CDR3 is built from 15 residues. Trimming left V 0 bases short and J 7 bases short, with 14 bases between. Germline CDR1 reads SGHRS; CDR2 reads YFSETQ. The DNA for the CDR3 is TGCGCCAGCAGCTTGGAAGGACAGTTGCTCCAGCCCCAGCATTTT. It translates to CASSLEGQLLQPQHF. The whole variable domain, remainder taken from reference TRBV5-1 and TRBJ1-5, is KAGVTQTPRYLIKTRGQQVTLSCSPISGHRSVSWYQQTPGQGLQFLFEYFSETQRNKGNFPGRFSGRQFSNSRSEMNVSTLELGDSALYLCASSLEGQLLQPQHFGDGTRLSIL.

The chain uses TRBV7-3 and TRBJ1-1, with D hard to call. Trimming stripped 3 bases from V and 1 base from J, with 6 bases between. In germline, CDR1 is SGHTA, CDR2 FQGTGA. The CDR3 runs to 13 residues. The CDR3 coding sequence is TGTGCCAGCAGCTTTTCGTCGAACACTGAAGCTTTCTTT. Translating it yields CASSFSSNTEAFF.

The V gene is TRBV7-8, the J gene TRBJ2-7, with 9 bases lining up with TRBD1. The CDR3 totals 17 residues. CDR1 and CDR2 from the germline V gene are SGHVS and FQNEAQ. J gave up 2 bases and V 1 base, and 9 bases lay outside the gene matches. The CDR3 loop is CASSLGARTGEAYEQYF. Here the CDR3 DNA reads TGTGCCAGCAGCTTAGGGGCGAGGACAGGGGAGGCCTACGAGCAGTACTTC.

This chain connects TRBV28 to TRBJ1-5; possibly TRBD1 for D (5 bases). The CDR3 consists of 17 residues. Germline-derived CDR1 and CDR2 are MDHEN and SYDVKM. V lost 5 bases and J lost 0, with 17 bases in between. CDR3 in amino acids: CASSPQAGIHSNQPQHF. In DNA form, the CDR3 reads TGTGCCAGCAGTCCTCAAGCAGGGATTCATAGCAATCAGCCCCAGCATTTT.

The chain recombines TRBV10-3 with TRBJ2-7; 8 bases match TRBD1. This CDR3 comprises 14 residues. Germline V gives CDR1 ENHRY, CDR2 SYGVKD. J lost 2 bases, V lost 6 bases, and 6 bases had no gene match. CDR3 amino acids: CAISGDRRTYEQYF. As DNA, the CDR3 is TGTGCCATCAGCGGGGACAGGAGAACCTACGAGCAGTACTTC.